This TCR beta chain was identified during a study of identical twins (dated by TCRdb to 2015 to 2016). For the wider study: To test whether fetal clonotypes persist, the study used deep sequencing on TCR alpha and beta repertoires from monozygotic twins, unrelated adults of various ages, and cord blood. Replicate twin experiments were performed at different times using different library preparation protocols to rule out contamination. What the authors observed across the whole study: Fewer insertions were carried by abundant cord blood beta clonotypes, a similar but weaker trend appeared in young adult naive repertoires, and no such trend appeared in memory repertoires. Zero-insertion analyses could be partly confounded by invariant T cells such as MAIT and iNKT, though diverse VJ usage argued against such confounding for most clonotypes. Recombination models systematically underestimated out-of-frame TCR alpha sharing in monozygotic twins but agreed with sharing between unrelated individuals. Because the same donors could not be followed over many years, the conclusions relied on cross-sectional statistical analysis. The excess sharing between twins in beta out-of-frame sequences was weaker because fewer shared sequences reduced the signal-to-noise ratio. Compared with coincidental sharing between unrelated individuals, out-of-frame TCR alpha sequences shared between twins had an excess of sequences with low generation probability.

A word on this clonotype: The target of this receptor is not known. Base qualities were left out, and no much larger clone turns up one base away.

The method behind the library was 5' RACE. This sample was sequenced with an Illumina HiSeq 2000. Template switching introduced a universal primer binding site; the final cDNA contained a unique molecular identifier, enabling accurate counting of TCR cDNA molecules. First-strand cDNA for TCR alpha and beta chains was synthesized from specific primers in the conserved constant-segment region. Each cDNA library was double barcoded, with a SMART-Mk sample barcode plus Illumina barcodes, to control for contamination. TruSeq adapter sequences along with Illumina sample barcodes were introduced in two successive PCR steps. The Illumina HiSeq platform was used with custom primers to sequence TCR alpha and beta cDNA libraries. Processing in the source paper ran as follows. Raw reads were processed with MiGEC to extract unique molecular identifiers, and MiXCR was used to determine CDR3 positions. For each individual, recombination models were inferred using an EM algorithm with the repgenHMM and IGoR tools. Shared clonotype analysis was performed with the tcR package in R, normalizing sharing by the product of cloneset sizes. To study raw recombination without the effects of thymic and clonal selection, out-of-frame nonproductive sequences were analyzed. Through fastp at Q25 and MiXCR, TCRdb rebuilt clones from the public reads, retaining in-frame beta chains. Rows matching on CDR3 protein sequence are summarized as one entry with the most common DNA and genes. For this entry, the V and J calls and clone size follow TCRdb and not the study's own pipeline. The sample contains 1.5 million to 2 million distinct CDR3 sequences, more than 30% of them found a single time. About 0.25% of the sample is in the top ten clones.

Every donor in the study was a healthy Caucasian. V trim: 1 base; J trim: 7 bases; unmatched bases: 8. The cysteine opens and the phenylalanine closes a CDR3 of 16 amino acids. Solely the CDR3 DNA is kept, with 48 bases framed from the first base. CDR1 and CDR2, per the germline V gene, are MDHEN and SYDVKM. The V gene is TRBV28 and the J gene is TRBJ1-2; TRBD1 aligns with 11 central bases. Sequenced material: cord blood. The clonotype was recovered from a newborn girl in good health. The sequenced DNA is TGTGCCAGCAGTTTATCTCCGGGACAGGGGGTCAGTGGCTACACCTTC. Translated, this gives CASSLSPGQGVSGYTF.